A single sample gave rise to the 25 T cell receptor beta chains below, sequenced in a study of blood T cell repertoires in COVID-19. Clones were sequenced by immunoSEQ multiplex PCR, and TCRdb holds only the in-frame ones, with some missing. Among about 170,000 clones listed, approximately 87% were seen once. Sequencing was performed on peripheral blood. These TCRs come from a man younger than 30 with active or convalescent COVID-19.

The gene calls are TRBV20-1 and TRBJ2-5, with unresolved D. Germline values: CDR1 DFQATT, CDR2 SNEGSKA (reference sequence). The length of the CDR3 is 12 residues. V lost 5 bases to trimming and J lost 4 bases, with 11 bases between them. Here the CDR3 reads CSAGGSRETQYF. The CDR3 region has the DNA TGCAGTGCTGGTGGTTCGCGAGAGACCCAGTACTTC.

The rearrangement uses TRBV30 and TRBJ1-2; D possibly corresponds to TRBD1 (5 bases). This CDR3 comprises 16 residues. CDR1 GTSNPN and CDR2 SVGIG come from the germline V gene (reference sequence). Trimming took off 2 bases at V and 4 bases at J, with 20 bases between the two ends. The CDR3 loop is CAWSSRGGGSLYGYTF. The DNA for the CDR3 is TGTGCCTGGAGTTCAAGGGGAGGCGGAAGTCTCTATGGCTACACCTTC.

The chain links TRBV27 to TRBJ1-5; TRBD1 agrees at 10 bases. Per the germline V gene, CDR1 is MNHEY and CDR2 is SMNVEV (reference sequence). The CDR3 totals 15 residues. V lost 6 bases to trimming and J lost 5 bases; unmatched junction nucleotides: 7. The CDR3 DNA sequence: TGTGCCAGCAGCTACTCCGGGACAGGGGATCAGCCCCAGCATTTT. It codes for CASSYSGTGDQPQHF.

This clone was seen just once. This chain uses TRBV19 with TRBJ2-7, with D possibly TRBD1 on 7 matching bases. The CDR3 sequence is 16 residues long. V was cut by 3 bases and J by 1 base, with 16 bases left in between. Germline CDR1 is LNHDA and CDR2 is SQIVND (reference sequence). CDR3 region: CASSIELAGGSYEQYF. The CDR3 DNA sequence: TGTGCCAGTAGTATTGAGCTCGCAGGGGGGTCCTACGAGCAGTACTTC.

The gene calls are TRBV5-4 and TRBJ2-2; TRBD2 agrees at 10 bases. This CDR3 is built from 16 residues. V lost 4 bases and J lost 3; bases outside the gene matches: 6. Per the germline V gene, CDR1 is SGHNT and CDR2 is YYREEE (reference sequence). This chain's CDR3 is CASSRKLAGDTGELFF. The DNA of the CDR3 is TGTGCCAGCAGCCGGAAGCTAGCGGGAGACACCGGGGAGCTGTTTTTT.

This clone has a single count. The genes are TRBV25-1 and TRBJ2-1; D possibly corresponds to TRBD1 (5 bases). Germline CDR1 is MGHDK and CDR2 is SYGVNS. The CDR3 length is 14 residues. V shed 8 bases and J shed 7 bases, with 18 bases lying between them. CDR3 residues: CASLSGKAGNEQFF. DNA for the CDR3: TGTGCCAGCTTGTCAGGGAAGGCTGGAAATGAGCAGTTCTTC.

This chain joins TRBV4-1 and TRBJ1-5, with a possible D match to TRBD1 (6 bases). Germline CDR1 and CDR2: MGHRA and YSYEKL. Trimming took off 4 bases at V and 1 base at J, with 20 bases between the two ends. The CDR3 covers 18 residues. Here the CDR3 DNA reads TGCGCCAGCAGCCCGCCTCCGAGACCTGGACAGAGCAATCAGCCCCAGCATTTT. Its protein is CASSPPPRPGQSNQPQHF.

The CDR3 is CASSQGQEANTIYF. Written as DNA, the CDR3 is TGCGCCAGCAGCCAAGGACAGGAGGCAAACACCATATATTTT. This sequence joins TRBV4-1 and TRBJ1-3, with D possibly TRBD1 on 6 matching bases. The CDR3 length is 14 residues. Germline V gene lookup returns CDR1 MGHRA and CDR2 YSYEKL. The ends were cut back, 1 base at V and 6 bases at J, with 10 bases in the middle.

V usage is TRBV7-2 and J usage is TRBJ1-5; D not certain. The CDR3 is 13 residues long. Between the trimmed V and J ends, which lost 5 bases and 4 bases, there was a span of 9 bases. Germline loops: CDR1 SGHTA, CDR2 FQGNSA. CDR3 DNA: TGTGCCAGCAGCCGGGGTCCTAATCAGCCCCAGCATTTT. Its translation is CASSRGPNQPQHF.

This clone was seen more than once but under ten times. The junction and the germline gene differ at one end; a read error may be behind it. The gene calls are TRBV12-3 or TRBV12-4 and TRBJ1-1; D is unclear. This CDR3 spans 10 amino acids. CDR3 sequence reads: CASRPSQLVF. The CDR3 DNA follows: TGTGCCAGCAGACCATCACAGTTAGTCTTT.

The chain recombines TRBV5-1 with TRBJ2-3; D not certain. V was cut by 4 bases and J by 0 bases, with 6 bases left in between. This CDR3 comprises 13 residues. CDR1 is SGHRS and CDR2 is YFSETQ in the germline V gene. The CDR3 DNA sequence: TGCGCCAGCAGCGTTACTAGCACAGATACGCAGTATTTT. This gives the protein CASSVTSTDTQYF.

The gene calls are TRBV4-1 and TRBJ2-3; TRBD2 agrees at 11 bases. Germline V gives CDR1 MGHRA, CDR2 YSYEKL. CDR3 length: 16 amino acids. Trimming removed 2 bases from V and 3 bases from J; junction bases left unmatched: 4. The CDR3 protein is CASSQRLAGITDTQYF. CDR3 DNA sequence: TGCGCCAGCAGCCAAAGACTAGCGGGGATTACAGATACGCAGTATTTT.

The CDR3 DNA sequence: TGTGCCAGCAGTGGCCCTGGGACAGGGGTTTCTGGAAACACCATATATTTT. This encodes CASSGPGTGVSGNTIYF. The chain uses TRBV6-1 and TRBJ1-3, with TRBD1 matching over 10 bases. CDR1 MNHNS and CDR2 SASEGT come from the germline V gene. J was trimmed by 1 base and V by 4 bases; bases with no gene match: 7. The CDR3 totals 17 residues.

The rearrangement joins TRBV9 to TRBJ1-3; tentative D call: TRBD1 (6 bases). The CDR3 has 17 residues. The V end lost 0 bases, the J end lost 0 bases, and 13 bases lay between the germline ends. Germline V CDR1 and CDR2: SGDLS, YYNGEE. The CDR3: CASSVGGGSRSGNTIYF. CDR3 nucleotide sequence: TGTGCCAGCAGCGTAGGAGGGGGTTCTCGCTCTGGAAACACCATATATTTT. The full variable domain, rest sourced from reference TRBV9 and TRBJ1-3, is DSGVTQTPKHLITATGQRVTLRCSPRSGDLSVYWYQQSLDQGLQFLIQYYNGEERAKGNILERFSAQQFPDLHSELNLSSLELGDSALYFCASSVGGGSRSGNTIYFGEGSWLTVV.

The V call is TRBV12-3 or TRBV12-4, the J call TRBJ1-1; D possibly corresponds to TRBD1 (5 bases). The ends were cut back, 2 bases at V and 4 bases at J, with 8 bases in the middle. The CDR3 is 13 residues long. CDR3 DNA: TGTGCCAGCAGTTTAAAAAGGGGCACTGAAGCTTTCTTT. Its protein is CASSLKRGTEAFF.

The chain couples TRBV2 to TRBJ2-3; TRBD1 is a possible D gene (6 bases). The CDR3 length is 17 residues. CDR1 is SNHLY and CDR2 is FYNNEI in the germline V gene. Trimming took 7 bases from V and 3 from J, leaving 23 bases between them. CDR3 sequence (DNA): TGTGCCAGCATTTACAGGGATTATCGGAAGTATACAGATACGCAGTATTTT. Protein: CASIYRDYRKYTDTQYF.

This clone was observed once. This chain uses TRBV4-1 with TRBJ1-2; D ambiguous. Germline V gene sequence: CDR1 MGHRA, CDR2 YSYEKL. V lost 0 bases, J lost 8 bases, and 13 bases lay in between. This CDR3 spans 14 amino acids. CDR3 in amino acids: CASSQEKVRGGYTF. CDR3 nucleotide sequence: TGCGCCAGCAGCCAAGAGAAGGTACGAGGGGGCTACACCTTC.

The chain couples TRBV30 to TRBJ2-5; the match to TRBD2 covers 15 bases. CDR1 is GTSNPN, CDR2 SVGIG, per germline (reference sequence). V shed 2 bases, J shed 5 bases, and the junction held 3 bases outside the gene matches. CDR3 length equals 15 residues. CDR3 DNA sequence: TGTGCCTGGAGTCCAGGACTAGCGGGAGGGGAGACCCAGTACTTC. This gives the protein CAWSPGLAGGETQYF.

The chain has TRBV6-5 and TRBJ1-4, with no clear D. Germline values: CDR1 MNHEY, CDR2 SVGAGI. Trimming cost V 6 bases and J 5 bases, with 4 bases left between them. The CDR3 consists of 11 residues. The CDR3 DNA reads TGTGCCAGCAGCCAGAATGAAAAACTGTTTTTT. Translation: CASSQNEKLFF.

The chain uses TRBV7-8 and TRBJ1-3, with 7 bases that match TRBD1. Losses at the gene ends were 7 bases for V and 1 base for J; bases not matched to a gene: 16. Germline V gene data show CDR1 as SGHVS and CDR2 as FQNEAQ. The CDR3 is made up of 18 amino acids. In nucleotides, the CDR3 is TGTGCCAGCACGGCAGGACAGGCACACTTCTATTCTGGAAACACCATATATTTT. This gives the protein CASTAGQAHFYSGNTIYF.

The chain joins TRBV27 to TRBJ2-1; 7 bases are shared with TRBD1. This CDR3 is 16 amino acids long. Germline CDR1 is MNHEY and CDR2 is SMNVEV (reference sequence). V was pared by 5 bases and J by 6 bases, with 13 bases of the junction left unmatched. CDR3 residues: CASSTTGTAFSNEQFF. CDR3 in DNA: TGTGCCAGCAGTACCACCGGGACAGCCTTCTCCAATGAGCAGTTCTTC.

The rearrangement links TRBV27 to TRBJ2-1, with TRBD1 as a possible D gene (5 bases). Trimming removed 8 bases at V and 6 bases at J, with 14 bases between. From germline, CDR1 is MNHEY and CDR2 SMNVEV (reference sequence). This CDR3 has 13 amino acids. The CDR3 loop is CASGALLRNEQFF. The CDR3 coding sequence is TGTGCCAGCGGGGCTCTACTGCGCAATGAGCAGTTCTTC.

This rearrangement joins TRBV2 to TRBJ2-1; TRBD1 is a possible D gene (5 bases). The CDR3 is 14 residues long. The V gene lost 4 bases and the J gene lost 0 bases, with 7 bases spanning the gap. The germline CDR1 and CDR2 sequences are SNHLY and FYNNEI. The CDR3 protein is CASSGQSSYNEQFF. For the CDR3, the DNA is TGTGCCAGCAGTGGACAGAGCTCCTACAATGAGCAGTTCTTC.

To note about this clone: This same CDR3 is encoded by further DNA sequences in the sample. This chain connects TRBV29-1 to TRBJ2-1; D might be TRBD1 (5 bases). The CDR3 extends over 11 amino acids. Trimming removed 6 bases from V and 6 bases from J, with 9 bases in between. CDR1 SQVTM and CDR2 ANQGSEA come from the germline V gene. Written as DNA, the CDR3 is TGCAGCGTCGCGCAGGGCAATGAGCAGTTCTTC. It codes for CSVAQGNEQFF.

The gene calls are TRBV23-1 and TRBJ2-7, with D tentatively TRBD2 (5 bases). TRBV23-1 is an ORF for which the function is uncertain. Trimming left V 2 bases short and J 5 bases short, with 10 bases between. The CDR3 has 13 residues. CDR3 amino acids: CASSQMRVDEQYF. The CDR3 DNA is TGCGCCAGCAGTCAAATGCGGGTGGACGAGCAGTACTTC.